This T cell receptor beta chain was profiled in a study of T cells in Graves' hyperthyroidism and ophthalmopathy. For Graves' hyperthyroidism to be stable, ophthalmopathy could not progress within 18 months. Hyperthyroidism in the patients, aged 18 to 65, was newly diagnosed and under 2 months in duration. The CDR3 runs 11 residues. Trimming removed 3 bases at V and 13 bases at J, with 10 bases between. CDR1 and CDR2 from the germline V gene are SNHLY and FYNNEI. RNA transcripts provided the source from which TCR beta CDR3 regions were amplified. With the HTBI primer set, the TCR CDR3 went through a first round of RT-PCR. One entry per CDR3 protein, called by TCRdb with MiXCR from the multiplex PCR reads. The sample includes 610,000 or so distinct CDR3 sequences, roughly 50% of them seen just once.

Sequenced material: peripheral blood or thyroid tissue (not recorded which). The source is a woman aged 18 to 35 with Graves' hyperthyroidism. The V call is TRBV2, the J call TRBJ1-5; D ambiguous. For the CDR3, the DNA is TGTGCCAGCAGTGATCTCGCGGCACAGCATTTT. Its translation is CASSDLAAQHF.